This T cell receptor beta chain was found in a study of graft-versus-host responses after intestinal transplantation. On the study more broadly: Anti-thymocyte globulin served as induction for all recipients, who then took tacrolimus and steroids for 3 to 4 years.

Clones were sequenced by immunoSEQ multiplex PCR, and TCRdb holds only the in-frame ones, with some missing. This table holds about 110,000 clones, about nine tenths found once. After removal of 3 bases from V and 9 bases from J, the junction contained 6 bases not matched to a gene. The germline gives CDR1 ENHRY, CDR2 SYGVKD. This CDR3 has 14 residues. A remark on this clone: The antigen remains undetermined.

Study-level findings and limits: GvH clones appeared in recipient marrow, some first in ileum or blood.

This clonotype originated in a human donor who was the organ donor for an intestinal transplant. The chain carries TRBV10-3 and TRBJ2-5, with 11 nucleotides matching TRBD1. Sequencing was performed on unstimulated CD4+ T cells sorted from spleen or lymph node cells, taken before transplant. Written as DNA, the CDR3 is TGTGCCATCAGTGAACTTGGACAGGGGGCGGCCCAGTACTTC. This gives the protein CAISELGQGAAQYF.